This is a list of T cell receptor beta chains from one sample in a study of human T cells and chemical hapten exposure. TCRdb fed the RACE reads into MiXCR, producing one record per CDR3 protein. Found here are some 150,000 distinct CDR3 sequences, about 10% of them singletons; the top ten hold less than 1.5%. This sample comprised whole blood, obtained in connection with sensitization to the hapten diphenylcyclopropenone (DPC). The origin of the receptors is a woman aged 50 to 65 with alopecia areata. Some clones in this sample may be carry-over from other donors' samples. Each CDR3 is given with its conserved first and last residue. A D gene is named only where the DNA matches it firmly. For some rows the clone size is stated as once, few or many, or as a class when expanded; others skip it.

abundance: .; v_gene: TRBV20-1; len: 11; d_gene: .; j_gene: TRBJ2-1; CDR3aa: CSASEGTEQFF; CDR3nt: TGCAGTGCTAGCGAGGGGACTGAGCAGTTCTTC
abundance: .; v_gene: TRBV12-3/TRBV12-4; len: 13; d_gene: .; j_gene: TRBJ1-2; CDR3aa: CASSPRGHAGYTF; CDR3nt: TGTGCCAGCAGTCCCAGGGGACATGCGGGCTACACCTTC
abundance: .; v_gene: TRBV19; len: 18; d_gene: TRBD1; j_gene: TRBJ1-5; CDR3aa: CASSIVRETGPNSGTQHF; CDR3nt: TGTGCCAGTAGTATAGTTAGAGAGACAGGGCCCAATTCTGGCACCCAGCATTTT
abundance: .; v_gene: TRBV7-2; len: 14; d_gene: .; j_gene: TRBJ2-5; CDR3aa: CASSSSRAQETQYF; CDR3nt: TGTGCCAGCAGCTCAAGCCGGGCCCAAGAGACCCAGTACTTC
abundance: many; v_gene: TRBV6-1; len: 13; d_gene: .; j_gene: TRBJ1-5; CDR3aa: CASWRGSGQPQHF; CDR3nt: TGTGCCAGCTGGAGGGGGTCCGGGCAGCCCCAGCATTTT
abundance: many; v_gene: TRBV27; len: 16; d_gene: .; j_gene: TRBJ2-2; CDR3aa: CASSLIGHENTGELFF; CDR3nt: TGTGCCAGCAGTTTAATCGGACATGAGAACACCGGGGAGCTGTTTTTT
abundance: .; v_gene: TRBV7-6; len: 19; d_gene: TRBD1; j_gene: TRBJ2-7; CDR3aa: CASSLSPPSGTGGTYEQYF; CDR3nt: TGTGCCAGCAGCTTAAGCCCCCCGTCGGGGACAGGGGGCACCTACGAGCAGTACTTC
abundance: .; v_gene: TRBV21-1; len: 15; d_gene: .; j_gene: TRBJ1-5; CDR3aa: CASSKGGSSNQPQHF; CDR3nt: TGTGCCAGCAGCAAGGGGGGGTCGAGCAATCAGCCCCAGCATTTT
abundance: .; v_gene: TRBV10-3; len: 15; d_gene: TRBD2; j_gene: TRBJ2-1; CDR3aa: CAISGGASGSDEQFF; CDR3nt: TGTGCCATCAGTGGAGGGGCTAGCGGGAGTGATGAGCAGTTCTTC
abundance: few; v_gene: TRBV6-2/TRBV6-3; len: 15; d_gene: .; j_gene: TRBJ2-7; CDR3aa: CASSYSAKGNYEQYF; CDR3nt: TGTGCCAGCAGTTACTCCGCTAAGGGGAACTACGAGCAGTACTTC
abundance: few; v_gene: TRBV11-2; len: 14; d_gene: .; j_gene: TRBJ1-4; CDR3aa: CASSLGGSSEKLFF; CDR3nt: TGTGCCAGCAGCTTAGGAGGATCCAGTGAAAAACTGTTTTTT